This TCR beta chain was retrieved from a study of T cells in Graves' hyperthyroidism and ophthalmopathy. V lost 7 bases and J lost 6, with 16 bases in between. This CDR3 spans 14 amino acids. CDR1 and CDR2 (germline): MNHEY, SVGEGT. A roughly 10 ml volume of fresh peripheral blood provided the PBMCs. Amplified TCR beta CDR3 regions came from RNA transcripts. HTBI primers drove first-round RT-PCR of the TCR CDR3. TCRdb called the multiplex PCR reads again in MiXCR, with one record for every CDR3 protein. The sample yields 450,000 to 550,000 distinct CDR3 sequences, roughly 25% seen once. The gene calls are TRBV6-2 or TRBV6-3 and TRBJ1-5; perhaps TRBD1 as D (5 bases). The material sequenced was blood. This receptor was identified in a woman in her thirties with Graves' ophthalmopathy. CDR3 DNA: TGTGCCAGCACCACGGGGGAGGTGACTCAGCCCCAGCATTTT. Encoded protein: CASTTGEVTQPQHF.